The 27 T cell receptor beta chains below were found in one sample sequenced in a study of shared clonotypes between healthy human individuals. TCRdb's table, derived via immunoSEQ multiplex PCR, lists solely in-frame clones and lacks some. Altogether roughly 2.4 million clones are present, 90% to 96% being singletons, with the ten largest covering 0.1% to 0.15%. Specimen: naive CD4+ T cells sorted from blood. Subset given: CD45RA+ positively selected. The origin of the receptors is a man between 18 and 29 years old in good health.

The chain couples TRBV5-1 to TRBJ2-1, with 9 nucleotides matching TRBD1. The length of the CDR3 is 16 residues. Looked up from germline, CDR1 is SGHRS and CDR2 is YFSETQ. J gave up 4 bases and V 0 bases, and 5 bases lay outside the gene matches. Here the CDR3 reads CASSLEQGASYNEQFF. The CDR3 region has the DNA TGCGCCAGCAGCTTGGAACAGGGGGCCTCATACAATGAGCAGTTCTTC.

This clone was seen a single time. The chain recombines TRBV5-6 with TRBJ1-1; 9 positions match TRBD1. The CDR3 is made up of 14 amino acids. Germline values: CDR1 SGHDT, CDR2 YYEEEE. Trimming at V came to 3 bases and at J to 11 bases, leaving 11 bases not matched to a gene. The CDR3 spells CASSYSGQGSEAFF. CDR3 DNA: TGTGCCAGCAGCTATTCAGGACAGGGGAGTGAGGCTTTCTTT.

The chain links TRBV27 to TRBJ1-6; no reliable D call. Germline CDR1 and CDR2: MNHEY and SMNVEV (reference sequence). The CDR3 is 14 amino acids. Trimming took off 4 bases at V and 8 bases at J, with 12 bases between the two ends. DNA of the CDR3: TGTGCCAGCAGTTATCAAATTATGGATTCACCCCTCCACTTT. Amino acids: CASSYQIMDSPLHF.

The CDR3 loop is CASSLSGGGTYEQYF. CDR3 DNA: TGTGCCAGCAGCTTATCGGGAGGCGGTACCTACGAGCAGTACTTC. The chain couples TRBV7-2 to TRBJ2-7, with 7 bases aligning to TRBD2. The ends lost 2 bases at V and 2 bases at J; junction bases unmatched: 6. CDR1 SGHTA and CDR2 FQGNSA come from the germline V gene. CDR3 length: 15 amino acids.

This rearrangement joins TRBV6-5 to TRBJ1-6, with D uncertain. This CDR3 is built from 15 residues. Germline assignment: CDR1 MNHEY and CDR2 SVGAGI. Trimming left V 5 bases short and J 0 bases short, with 8 bases between. The CDR3 coding sequence is TGTGCCAGCAGTGCCCCGGGCTCCTATAATTCACCCCTCCACTTT. Its translation: CASSAPGSYNSPLHF.

Of note for this clone: Other DNA sequences in the same sample also yield this CDR3. The chain joins TRBV30 to TRBJ1-4; TRBD1 might be the D (5 bases). This CDR3 is 13 amino acids long. Deletions cut 3 bases from V and 2 bases from J, with 7 bases between. Germline CDR1 GTSNPN, CDR2 SVGIG (reference sequence). The CDR3 sequence: CAWSRATNEKLFF. The CDR3 coding sequence is TGTGCCTGGAGCAGGGCCACTAATGAAAAACTGTTTTTT.

This clone is a singleton in its sample. This chain uses TRBV7-6 with TRBJ1-4; TRBD1 might be the D (5 bases). Germline CDR1 reads SGHVS; CDR2 reads FNYEAQ. V was trimmed by 6 bases and J by 10 bases, leaving 21 bases between them. The length of the CDR3 is 15 residues. CDR3 region: CASSPFVGQGAKLFF. The CDR3 DNA is TGTGCCAGCAGTCCTTTTGTTGGGCAAGGGGCAAAACTGTTTTTT.

As for this clone: Other DNA sequences in this specimen translate into the identical CDR3. The chain couples TRBV28 to TRBJ2-7; 7 bases line up with TRBD1. Germline values: CDR1 MDHEN, CDR2 SYDVKM. After removal of 4 bases from V and 4 bases from J, the junction contained 10 bases not matched to a gene. This CDR3 is built from 15 residues. The CDR3 bases are TGTGCCAGCAGTTCACCGGGACAGAGAGATTACGAGCAGTACTTC. The encoded protein is CASSSPGQRDYEQYF. Filled out from reference TRBV28 and TRBJ2-7, the complete variable domain reads DVKVTQSSRYLVKRTGEKVFLECVQDMDHENMFWYRQDPGLGLRLIYFSYDVKMKEKGDIPEGYSVSREKKERFSLILESASTNQTSMYLCASSSPGQRDYEQYFGPGTRLTVT.

DNA of the CDR3: TGCGCCAGCAGCTTGGAGAGACACGATAATTCACCCCTCCACTTT. It is translated as CASSLERHDNSPLHF. The rearrangement joins TRBV5-1 to TRBJ1-6, with no clear D. CDR1 SGHRS and CDR2 YFSETQ come from the germline V gene. This CDR3 region has 15 residues. The V and J ends lost 0 bases and 5 bases respectively, with 9 bases between them.

This chain connects TRBV5-6 to TRBJ2-7; D is uncertain. V was shortened by 4 bases and J by 9 bases, with 17 bases between the two germline ends. CDR3 length equals 13 residues. Germline values: CDR1 SGHDT, CDR2 YYEEEE. In nucleotides, the CDR3 is TGTGCCAGCAGCCCCCGGGCGACGCCGGGGCAGTACTTC. Amino acid sequence: CASSPRATPGQYF.

The chain combines TRBV28 with TRBJ1-5; D gene ambiguous. The CDR3 has 12 residues. The V end lost 7 bases, the J end lost 7 bases, and 11 bases lay between the germline ends. In germline, CDR1 is MDHEN, CDR2 SYDVKM. The CDR3 DNA sequence: TGTGCCAGCAAAGAAGACATCCAGCCCCAGCATTTT. This translates into CASKEDIQPQHF.

In this sample, this clone turned up once. The chain employs TRBV5-5 and TRBJ2-7, with D unclear. Trimming shortened V by 1 base and J by 0 bases, and 14 bases separated the two germline ends. Germline V gene data show CDR1 as SGHKS and CDR2 as YYEKEE (reference sequence). The CDR3 covers 16 residues. CDR3 DNA: TGTGCCAGCAGCTTGAGGTTCGGGCTCTCCTCCTACGAGCAGTACTTC. Translating it yields CASSLRFGLSSYEQYF.

This clone was seen only once. The chain couples TRBV5-6 to TRBJ1-4; no definite D call. Trimming left V 2 bases short and J 8 bases short, with 25 bases between. The V gene's germline CDR1 is SGHDT and CDR2 YYEEEE. The CDR3 sequence is 18 residues long. As DNA, the CDR3 is TGTGCCAGCAGCTTATTCACGGTAGGGCGGCTCCCAAGAGAAAAACTGTTTTTT. This sequence encodes CASSLFTVGRLPREKLFF.

This chain links TRBV7-2 with TRBJ2-3; D unresolved. CDR1 is SGHTA, CDR2 FQGNSA, per germline. The CDR3 spans 13 residues. V dropped 5 bases and J dropped 8 bases, with 14 bases sitting between them. The DNA for the CDR3 is TGTGCCAGCAGCCTCCTTACTCAGGCTACGCAGTATTTT. It is translated as CASSLLTQATQYF. The whole variable domain, remainder taken from reference TRBV7-2 and TRBJ2-3, is GAGVSQSPSNKVTEKGKDVELRCDPISGHTALYWYRQSLGQGLEFLIYFQGNSAPDKSGLPSDRFSAERTGGSVSTLTIQRTQQEDSAVYLCASSLLTQATQYFGPGTRLTVL.

The chain combines TRBV28 with TRBJ1-6; D is ambiguous. The CDR3 totals 16 residues. The germline CDR1 and CDR2 sequences are MDHEN and SYDVKM. Trimming removed 8 bases at V and 0 bases at J, with 14 bases between. CDR3 in amino acids: CASSPWASSYNSPLHF. DNA for the CDR3: TGTGCCAGCTCCCCCTGGGCGAGCTCCTATAATTCACCCCTCCACTTT.

The chain combines TRBV19 with TRBJ1-5; D gene uncertain. The germline V and J ends were trimmed by 4 bases and 6 bases, with 10 bases remaining between them. Germline assignment: CDR1 LNHDA and CDR2 SQIVND (reference sequence). CDR3 length: 13 residues. DNA of the CDR3: TGTGCCAGTAGTACTGAGGGAGCTCAGCCCCAGCATTTT. This codes for CASSTEGAQPQHF.

The chain recombines TRBV6-1 with TRBJ2-2; maybe TRBD2 (6 bases). This CDR3 spans 14 amino acids. Trimming removed 3 bases at V and 6 bases at J, with 11 bases between. Germline CDR1 and CDR2: MNHNS and SASEGT. The CDR3 sequence: CASSEGGVSGELFF. The DNA for the CDR3 is TGTGCCAGCAGTGAGGGGGGAGTATCCGGGGAGCTGTTTTTT.

This chain connects TRBV29-1 to TRBJ2-5; D call uncertain. The CDR3 has 11 residues. The germline V gene encodes CDR1 SQVTM and CDR2 ANQGSEA. Between the trimmed V and J ends, which lost 8 bases and 4 bases, there was a span of 11 bases. CDR3 DNA sequence: TGCAGCTTTTTGAAGGGAGAGACCCAGTACTTC. Translated: CSFLKGETQYF.

This rearrangement joins TRBV6-1 to TRBJ1-4; D is ambiguous. Looked up from germline, CDR1 is MNHNS and CDR2 is SASEGT. V lost 1 base and J 5 bases, leaving 11 bases between the germline ends. CDR3 length: 15 amino acids. As DNA, the CDR3 is TGTGCCAGCAGTGAAGGTTCGAGGGCGAATGAAAAACTGTTTTTT. Encoded protein: CASSEGSRANEKLFF.

The V gene is TRBV27, the J gene TRBJ2-3; TRBD1 matches at 7 bases. Losses at the gene ends were 3 bases for V and 8 bases for J; bases not matched to a gene: 11. The germline gives CDR1 MNHEY, CDR2 SMNVEV (reference sequence). The CDR3 covers 15 residues. The CDR3 DNA reads TGTGCCAGCAGTTTTAGGGACAGACCCTTGGGTACGCAGTATTTT. Translated, it gives CASSFRDRPLGTQYF.

This clone was observed a single time. The chain carries TRBV14 and TRBJ2-6; D is unclear. Trimming pared 4 bases from V and 9 bases from J, leaving 7 bases between. CDR1 and CDR2 from the germline V gene are SGHDN and FVKESK. There are 12 residues in the CDR3. DNA of the CDR3: TGTGCCAGCAGCCGCTACATCAACGTCCTGACTTTC. Translating gives CASSRYINVLTF. Drawing the rest from reference TRBV14 and TRBJ2-6, the complete variable domain is EAGVTQFPSHSVIEKGQTVTLRCDPISGHDNLYWYRRVMGKEIKFLLHFVKESKQDESGMPNNRFLAERTGGTYSTLKVQPAELEDSGVYFCASSRYINVLTFGAGSRLTVL.

The V and J genes are TRBV4-3 and TRBJ1-6, with 12 bases fitting TRBD1. Germline CDR1 LGHNA, CDR2 YSLEER. J lost 1 base, V lost 1 base, and 5 bases had no gene match. The CDR3 has 19 amino acids. CDR3 sequence: CASSQAPGQGASYNSPLHF. DNA for the CDR3: TGCGCCAGCAGCCAAGCCCCGGGACAGGGGGCGTCCTATAATTCACCCCTCCACTTT.

Of note for this clone: No DNA is shown, since the ends of the CDR3 on it are uncertain; the CDR3 is the one TCRdb lists. V gene TRBV6-1 combines with J gene TRBJ1-6. A total of 15 residues make up the CDR3, ends included. Germline lookup yields CDR1 MNHNS and CDR2 SASEGT. The CDR3 is CASSTSGSYNSPLHF.

V gene TRBV5-6 combines with J gene TRBJ2-5; 8 nucleotides match TRBD2. CDR3 size: 14 residues. CDR1 is SGHDT and CDR2 is YYEEEE in the germline V gene. V shed 3 bases, J shed 4 bases, and the junction held 5 bases outside the gene matches. The CDR3 reads CASSSTAGGETQYF. The CDR3 DNA reads TGTGCCAGCAGCTCGACGGCGGGGGGAGAGACCCAGTACTTC.

The genes are TRBV9 and TRBJ2-1; D may be TRBD2 (5 bases). CDR1 is SGDLS, CDR2 YYNGEE, per germline. V was clipped by 0 bases and J by 3 bases, with 13 bases between them. CDR3 size: 16 residues. The CDR3 DNA reads as TGTGCCAGCAGCGTAGGCCCACTTAGCGACTACAATGAGCAGTTCTTC. Protein sequence: CASSVGPLSDYNEQFF.

The rearrangement joins TRBV7-9 to TRBJ2-5; 9 bases align to TRBD2. The V and J ends lost 3 bases and 2 bases, in that order; junction bases with no gene match: 10. The germline V gene encodes CDR1 SEHNR and CDR2 FQNEAQ (reference sequence). This CDR3 contains 17 residues. The CDR3 DNA is TGTGCCAGCAGCTTTTACAGCGGGGGGAGCATACAAGAGACCCAGTACTTC. This translates into CASSFYSGGSIQETQYF.

The CDR3 nucleotides are TGTGCCAGTAGTATCGCTCCTAGGAGACAGGGGCAAAACATTCAGTACTTC. It encodes CASSIAPRRQGQNIQYF. This chain uses TRBV19 with TRBJ2-4; 8 bases line up with TRBD1. With V trimmed by 3 bases and J by 5 bases, 12 bases remained unmatched. Germline-derived CDR1 and CDR2 are LNHDA and SQIVND (reference sequence). This CDR3 has 17 amino acids.